This entry lists 11 T cell receptor beta chains sequenced from one sample in a study of blood T cell repertoires in COVID-19. TCRdb keeps only in-frame clones here, not all; method: immunoSEQ multiplex PCR. The table records 300,000 to 350,000 clones, about 86% of them present only once. The specimen was peripheral blood. The receptors were gathered from a man aged 30 to 39 with active or convalescent COVID-19.

This chain uses TRBV16 with TRBJ2-7; 7 positions agree with TRBD1. J was trimmed by 9 bases and V by 3 bases; bases with no gene match: 14. The CDR3 runs to 15 residues. Germline values: CDR1 KGHSY, CDR2 FQNENV. CDR3 DNA sequence: TGTGCCAGCAGCCAGCTTTCAGGGACAGTACTAAGGCAGTACTTC. Its protein product is CASSQLSGTVLRQYF.

V and J are TRBV19 and TRBJ1-2; 8 bases agree with TRBD1. CDR3 size: 13 residues. Germline CDR1 and CDR2: LNHDA and SQIVND (reference sequence). The junction had 6 bases not matched to a gene; V was cut back by 7 bases and J by 5 bases. This CDR3 reads CASTGDRLYGYTF. CDR3 DNA: TGTGCCAGTACCGGGGACAGGCTTTATGGCTACACCTTC.

The chain joins TRBV5-4 to TRBJ1-1, with 8 bases lining up with TRBD1. The germline gives CDR1 SGHNT, CDR2 YYREEE (reference sequence). V shed 4 bases and J 2 bases; nucleotides not matched to a gene: 4. This CDR3 is 14 amino acids long. CDR3 sequence reads: CASSDGQGNTEAFF. CDR3 in DNA: TGTGCCAGCAGCGATGGACAGGGAAACACTGAAGCTTTCTTT. The whole variable domain, filled in from reference TRBV5-4 and TRBJ1-1, reads ETGVTQSPTHLIKTRGQQVTLRCSSQSGHNTVSWYQQALGQGPQFIFQYYREEENGRGNFPPRFSGLQFPNYSSELNVNALELDDSALYLCASSDGQGNTEAFFGQGTRLTVV.

The chain combines TRBV30 with TRBJ1-3; D is uncertain. Trimming stripped 5 bases from V and 4 bases from J, with 18 bases between. Germline CDR1 and CDR2: GTSNPN and SVGIG (reference sequence). The CDR3 sequence is 15 residues long. This CDR3 reads CAWGTGSGVGNTIYF. The CDR3 nucleotides read TGTGCCTGGGGCACGGGGTCCGGGGTCGGAAACACCATATATTTT.

The V gene is TRBV27, the J gene TRBJ2-7; perhaps TRBD2 as D (6 bases). CDR1 and CDR2 (germline): MNHEY, SMNVEV (reference sequence). The CDR3 contains 14 residues. Trimming removed 5 bases from V and 5 bases from J, with 16 bases in between. CDR3 in amino acids: CASSAWVGGDEQYF. For the CDR3, the DNA is TGTGCCAGCAGTGCCTGGGTAGGAGGGGACGAGCAGTACTTC.

The chain combines TRBV10-3 with TRBJ2-5, with D possibly TRBD2 on 5 matching bases. Germline CDR1 reads ENHRY; CDR2 reads SYGVKD. The CDR3 loop spans 15 amino acids. V lost 4 bases and J 2 bases, leaving 14 bases between the germline ends. DNA of the CDR3: TGTGCCATCAGTGCGGAGGCTATCCAACAAGAGACCCAGTACTTC. Protein product: CAISAEAIQQETQYF.

The CDR3 region is CAWSLGTGGFTSGNTIYF. The CDR3 region has the DNA TGTGCCTGGAGCCTTGGGACAGGGGGTTTTACCTCTGGAAACACCATATATTTT. The V and J genes are TRBV30 and TRBJ1-3, with 11 bases fitting TRBD1. V lost 3 bases to trimming and J lost 0 bases; unmatched junction nucleotides: 10. The CDR3 has 18 amino acids. The germline gives CDR1 GTSNPN, CDR2 SVGIG (reference sequence). Full variable domain (outside the CDR3, taken from reference TRBV30 and TRBJ1-3): SQTIHQWPATLVQPVGSPLSLECTVEGTSNPNLYWYRQAAGRGLQLLFYSVGIGQISSEVPQNLSASRPQDRQFILSSKKLLLSDSGFYLCAWSLGTGGFTSGNTIYFGEGSWLTVV.

This clone was seen a single time. The chain combines TRBV30 with TRBJ1-2; D is perhaps TRBD1 (5 bases). CDR3 length: 14 residues. The germline CDR1 and CDR2 sequences are GTSNPN and SVGIG (reference sequence). Trimming took 7 bases from V and 2 from J, leaving 17 bases between them. CDR3 DNA: TGTGCCTCCGCCCCCCAACAGGTCAACTATGGCTACACCTTC. The encoded protein is CASAPQQVNYGYTF.

The chain has TRBV19 and TRBJ2-7; 11 nucleotides match TRBD1. The CDR3 length is 15 residues. The V gene's germline CDR1 is LNHDA and CDR2 SQIVND (reference sequence). Trimming cost V 7 bases and J 2 bases; bases outside gene matches: 7. CDR3 sequence (DNA): TGTGCCAGTACCACCTGGGACAGGGGGACCTACGAGCAGTACTTC. It is translated as CASTTWDRGTYEQYF.

V usage is TRBV7-9 and J usage is TRBJ1-4, with 7 bases matching TRBD1. Germline values: CDR1 SEHNR, CDR2 FQNEAQ (reference sequence). After removal of 3 bases from V and 5 bases from J, the junction contained 0 bases not matched to a gene. The CDR3 extends over 13 amino acids. CDR3 bases: TGTGCCAGCAGCTTCAGGGGGAATGAAAAACTGTTTTTT. It encodes CASSFRGNEKLFF.

The CDR3 DNA sequence: TGTGCCAGCAGTCCGGGGGGGGACGAGCAGTACTTC. It encodes CASSPGGDEQYF. The chain combines TRBV27 with TRBJ2-7; 8 nucleotides line up with TRBD2. Germline V CDR1 and CDR2: MNHEY, SMNVEV (reference sequence). This CDR3 has 12 residues. J was trimmed by 5 bases and V by 5 bases; bases with no gene match: 2.